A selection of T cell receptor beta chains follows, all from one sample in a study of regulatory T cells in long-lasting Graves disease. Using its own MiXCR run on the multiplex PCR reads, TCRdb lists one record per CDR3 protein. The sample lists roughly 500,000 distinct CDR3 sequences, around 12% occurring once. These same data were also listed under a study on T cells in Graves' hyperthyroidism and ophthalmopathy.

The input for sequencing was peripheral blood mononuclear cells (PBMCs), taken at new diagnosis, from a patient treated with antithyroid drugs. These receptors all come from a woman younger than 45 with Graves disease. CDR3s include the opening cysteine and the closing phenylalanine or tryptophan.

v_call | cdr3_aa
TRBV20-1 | CSVDRGLQTDTQYF
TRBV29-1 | CSVERTGSSNEQFF
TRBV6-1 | CASSNTLHRGQTQYF
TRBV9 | CASSVAQDGNYGYTF
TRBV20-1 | CSARDAGGGGYNEQFF
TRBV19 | CASSPDADSHNEKLFF
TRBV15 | CATSRGSGGLAGGPGNEQFF
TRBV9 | CASSVRLAGAYNEQFF
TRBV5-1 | CASSTGQGVRYEQYF
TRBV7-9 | CASSTGLAGIHGQFF
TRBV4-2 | CASSPNRGGRKTEAFF
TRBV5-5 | CASSLPGRANEKLFF
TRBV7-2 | CASSFRGRVADTQYF
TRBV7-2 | CASSLSSPSNTGELFF
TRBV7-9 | CASSDGMSNEQFF
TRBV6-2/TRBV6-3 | CASSKTGEETQYF
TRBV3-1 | CASSRGTGTYEQYF
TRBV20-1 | CSAVGGGLQETQYF
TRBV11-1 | CASSSSGTVPQETQYF
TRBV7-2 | CASSYRDRTNTEAFF
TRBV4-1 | CASSHSGYYTF
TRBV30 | CAWSPEGLAGEYEQYF
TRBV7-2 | CASSFLRGGGGADTQYF
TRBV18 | CASSGDYAYEQYF
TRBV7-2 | CASSLAGTSGSGELFF
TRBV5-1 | CASSFGTVSNYEQYF
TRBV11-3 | CASSLRTANYEQYF
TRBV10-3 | CAISDPPSRYEQYF
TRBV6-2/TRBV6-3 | CASSLRLAGVSHTGNEQFF
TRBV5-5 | CASSSGTSGRDTQYF
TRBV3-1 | CASTAGYEQYF
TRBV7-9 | CASSLKGSTEAFF
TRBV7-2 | CASSFGGADTGELFF
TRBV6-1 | CASRTGANVLTF
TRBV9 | CASSAGQGPLEQYF
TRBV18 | CASSSDLPTYEQYF
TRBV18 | CASSGYEQFF
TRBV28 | CASSLWDPGAKNIQYF
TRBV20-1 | CSARMTSGTGEKLFF
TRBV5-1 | CASSLRGRGTDTQYF
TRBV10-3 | CAISELFESGNQPQHF
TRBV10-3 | CAISPASNEQFF
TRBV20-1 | CSAIYGNEQFF
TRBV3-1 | CASSQVGAGLNYEQYF
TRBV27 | CASSSGWGTGELFF
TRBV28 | CASSPPGLAHEQYF
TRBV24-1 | CATSRSGYYNEQFF
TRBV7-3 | CASSPRTSGRSPGANVLTF
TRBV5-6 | CASSAGDLWDEQYF
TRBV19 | CASSLWSSVRNEQFF
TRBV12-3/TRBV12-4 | CASSLFVGTDTQYF
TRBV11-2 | CASSSPRQGRDTGELFF
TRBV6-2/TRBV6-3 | CASSNSGQAGEQYF